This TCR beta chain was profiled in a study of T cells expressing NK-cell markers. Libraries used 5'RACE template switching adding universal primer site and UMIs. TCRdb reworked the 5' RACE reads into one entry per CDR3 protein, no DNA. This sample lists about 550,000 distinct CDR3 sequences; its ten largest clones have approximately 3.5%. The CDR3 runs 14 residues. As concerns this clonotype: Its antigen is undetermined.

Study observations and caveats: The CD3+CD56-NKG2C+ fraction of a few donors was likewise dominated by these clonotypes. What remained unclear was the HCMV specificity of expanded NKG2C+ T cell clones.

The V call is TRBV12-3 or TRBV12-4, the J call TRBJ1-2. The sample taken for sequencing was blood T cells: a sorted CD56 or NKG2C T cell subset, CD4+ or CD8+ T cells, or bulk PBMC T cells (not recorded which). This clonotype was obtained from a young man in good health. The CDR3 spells CASSSPGSNYGYTF.